The clone carrying this T cell receptor beta chain was detected many times. Its target is unknown. Germline V lookup: CDR1 DFQATT, CDR2 SNEGSKA (reference sequence). Trimming removed 6 bases from V and 6 bases from J; junction bases left unmatched: 6. The CDR3 is 14 residues long. Every individual TCR cDNA molecule carried its own unique molecular identifier, which allowed correction of PCR and sequencing errors. Using its own MiXCR run on the 5' RACE reads, TCRdb lists one record per CDR3 protein. Among about 20,000 distinct CDR3 sequences listed, 15% to 20% were seen once. This sample stems from a study of spatial heterogeneity in lung cancer. Across the study: For tumor regions, TCR transcript counts showed a strong correlation with a T cell module score derived from matched bulk RNA-seq. Study conclusions and caveats: Within tumors, counts of expanded alpha and beta TCRs tracked tumor mutation counts.

Sample time point: sample taken at primary tumor resection. The sequenced material consisted of unsorted whole RNA from tumor, nontumor lung or frozen PBMC. The V and J genes are TRBV20-1 and TRBJ2-1; 12 bases map to TRBD2. The source was lung tumor tissue, collected at surgery. The receptor comes from a female donor with early-stage non-small cell lung cancer. The CDR3 is CSALAGGLANEQFF. DNA of the CDR3: TGCAGTGCCCTAGCGGGAGGGCTAGCCAATGAGCAGTTCTTC.